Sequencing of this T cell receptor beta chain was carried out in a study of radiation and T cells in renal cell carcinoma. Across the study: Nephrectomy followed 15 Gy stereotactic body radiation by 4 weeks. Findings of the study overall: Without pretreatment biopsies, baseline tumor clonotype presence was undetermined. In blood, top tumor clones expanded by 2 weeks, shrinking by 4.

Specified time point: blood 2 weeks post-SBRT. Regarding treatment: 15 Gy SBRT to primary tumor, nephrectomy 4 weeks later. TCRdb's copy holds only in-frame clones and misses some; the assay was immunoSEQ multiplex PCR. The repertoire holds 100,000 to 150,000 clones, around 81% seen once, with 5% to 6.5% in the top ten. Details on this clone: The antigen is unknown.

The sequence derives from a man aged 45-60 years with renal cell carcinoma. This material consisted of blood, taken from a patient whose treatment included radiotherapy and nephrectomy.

The CDR3 reads CASSEVFTGELFF. In DNA, the CDR3 is TGTGCCAGCAGCGAAGTTTTCACCGGGGAGCTGTTTTTT. V is TRBV7-2 and J is TRBJ2-2; unclear D gene. The V gene's germline CDR1 is SGHTA and CDR2 FQGNSA. The CDR3 has 13 residues. The V gene lost 5 bases and the J gene lost 4 bases, with 8 bases spanning the gap.